This T cell receptor beta chain stems from a study of Ad26.COV2.S vaccination and SARS-CoV-2 variants. Study overall: Vaccine-arm donor from the placebo-controlled COV1001 Ad26.COV2.S trial. Doses of Ad26.COV2.S were injected into muscle once or twice, 56 days apart.

This CDR3 region has 16 residues. The trim removed 3 bases at V and 5 bases at J, leaving 8 bases unmatched. Germline assignment: CDR1 SGDLS and CDR2 YYNGEE. On this clone itself: Its antigen is undetermined.

Sequencing used immunoSEQ multiplex PCR; TCRdb keeps in-frame clones, though not all of them. The table lists around 450,000 clones, about 89% of them singletons. Study-level results: An underestimation of total T cell responses may have resulted from the TCR breadth and depth analyses.

Treatment defined: some 19 received Ad26.COV2.S at low or high dose, single or two shots; five or six received placebo; per-sample allocation not given. Vaccine and placebo recipients were sampled on day 63 after the first injection. This chain uses TRBV9 with TRBJ2-2; 9 positions match TRBD1. Here the sequenced sample was peripheral blood, taken in a trial of Ad26.COV2.S vaccine versus placebo. The clonotype was recovered from a person aged 18 to 59 who received the Ad26.COV2.S COVID-19 vaccine or a placebo. CDR3 sequence: CASSAGGQGRTGELFF. CDR3 in DNA: TGTGCCAGCAGCGCAGGGGGACAGGGAAGGACCGGGGAGCTGTTTTTT.